This T cell receptor (beta chain) appears in the sequencing data of a study of response to subunit inactivated influenza vaccine. Study results and caveats: Each seasonal influenza vaccination, the authors suggested, recruits few new T cells.

The V gene's germline CDR1 is SGDLS and CDR2 YYNGEE. The V and J ends lost 0 bases and 1 base respectively, with 13 bases between them. The CDR3 contains 16 residues. TCRdb used MiXCR to reprocess the RT-PCR reads, holding one entry per CDR3 protein. Here the sample spans 450,000 to 600,000 distinct CDR3 sequences, approximately 7.1% being singletons. This clonotype has only a few counts. What it binds is not known. The V call is TRBV9, the J call TRBJ2-5, with a possible D match to TRBD2 (5 bases). Sequenced here: PBMCs from blood, sampled less than 30 months after vaccination. This TCR was sampled from a man between 50 and 69 years old who received an inactivated influenza vaccine. The CDR3 coding sequence is TGTGCCAGCAGCGTAGGAGGTAGCGCTACCCAAGAGACCCAGTACTTC. Amino acids: CASSVGGSATQETQYF.